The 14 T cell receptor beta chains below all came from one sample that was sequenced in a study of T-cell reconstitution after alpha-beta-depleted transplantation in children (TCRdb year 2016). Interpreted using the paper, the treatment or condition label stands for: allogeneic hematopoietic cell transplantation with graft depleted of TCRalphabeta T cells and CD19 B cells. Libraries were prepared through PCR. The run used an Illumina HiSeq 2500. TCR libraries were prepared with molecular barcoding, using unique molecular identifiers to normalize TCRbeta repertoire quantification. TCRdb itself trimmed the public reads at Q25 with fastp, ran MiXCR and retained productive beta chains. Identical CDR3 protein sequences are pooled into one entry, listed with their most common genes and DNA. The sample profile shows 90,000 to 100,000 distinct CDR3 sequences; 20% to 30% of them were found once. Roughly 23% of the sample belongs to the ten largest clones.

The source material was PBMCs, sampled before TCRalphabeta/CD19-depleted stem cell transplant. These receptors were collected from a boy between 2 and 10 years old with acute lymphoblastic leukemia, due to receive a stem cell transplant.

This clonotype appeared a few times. This CDR3 reads CSASPLQRGGSYNEQFF. CDR3 coding DNA: TGCAGTGCTAGCCCATTGCAGCGGGGGGGCTCCTACAATGAGCAGTTCTTC. The V and J genes are TRBV20-1 and TRBJ2-1; TRBD2 aligns across 10 bases. The CDR3 is 17 amino acids. Per germline, CDR1 DFQATT and CDR2 SNEGSKA (reference sequence). Germline trimming cut 3 bases from V and 0 bases from J; bases unmatched to any gene: 8.

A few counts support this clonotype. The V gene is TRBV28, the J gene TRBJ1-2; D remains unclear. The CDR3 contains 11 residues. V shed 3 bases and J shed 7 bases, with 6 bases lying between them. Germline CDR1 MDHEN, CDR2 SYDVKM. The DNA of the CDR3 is TGTGCCAGCAGTTTCGGGTTTGGCTACACCTTC. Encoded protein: CASSFGFGYTF.

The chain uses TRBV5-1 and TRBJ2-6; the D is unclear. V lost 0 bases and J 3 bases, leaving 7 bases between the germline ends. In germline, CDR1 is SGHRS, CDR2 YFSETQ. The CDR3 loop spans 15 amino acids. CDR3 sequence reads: CASSLVPDGANVLTF. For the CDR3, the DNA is TGCGCCAGCAGCTTGGTACCGGATGGGGCCAACGTCCTGACTTTC. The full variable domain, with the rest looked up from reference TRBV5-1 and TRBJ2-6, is KAGVTQTPRYLIKTRGQQVTLSCSPISGHRSVSWYQQTPGQGLQFLFEYFSETQRNKGNFPGRFSGRQFSNSRSEMNVSTLELGDSALYLCASSLVPDGANVLTFGAGSRLTVL.

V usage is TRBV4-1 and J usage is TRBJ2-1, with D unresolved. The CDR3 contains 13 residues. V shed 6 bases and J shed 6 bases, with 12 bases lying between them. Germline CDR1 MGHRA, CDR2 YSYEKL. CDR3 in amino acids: CASRKAGGNEQFF. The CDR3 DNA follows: TGCGCCAGCAGAAAAGCCGGTGGCAATGAGCAGTTCTTC.

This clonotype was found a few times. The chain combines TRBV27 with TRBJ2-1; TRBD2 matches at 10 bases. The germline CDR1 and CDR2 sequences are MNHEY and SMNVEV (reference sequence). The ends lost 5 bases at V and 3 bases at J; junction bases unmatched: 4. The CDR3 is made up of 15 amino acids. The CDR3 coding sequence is TGTGCCAGCAGTGAAACTAGCGGGAACTACAATGAGCAGTTCTTC. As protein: CASSETSGNYNEQFF.

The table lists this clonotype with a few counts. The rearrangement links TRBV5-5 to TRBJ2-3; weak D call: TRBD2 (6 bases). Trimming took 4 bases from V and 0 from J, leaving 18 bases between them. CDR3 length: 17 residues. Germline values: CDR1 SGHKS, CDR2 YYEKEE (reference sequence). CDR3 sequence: CASSAGPGEPSTDTQYF. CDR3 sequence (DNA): TGTGCCAGCAGCGCCGGGCCGGGAGAGCCTAGCACAGATACGCAGTATTTT.

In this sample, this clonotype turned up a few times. The CDR3 spells CASSQEVEPSGTDTQYF. Written as DNA, the CDR3 is TGCGCCAGCAGCCAAGAAGTCGAACCTAGCGGCACAGATACGCAGTATTTT. V usage is TRBV4-3 and J usage is TRBJ2-3; tentative D call: TRBD2 (6 bases). The CDR3 is 17 residues long. Looked up from germline, CDR1 is LGHNA and CDR2 is YSLEER. V was shortened by 0 bases and J by 1 base, with 14 bases between the two germline ends.

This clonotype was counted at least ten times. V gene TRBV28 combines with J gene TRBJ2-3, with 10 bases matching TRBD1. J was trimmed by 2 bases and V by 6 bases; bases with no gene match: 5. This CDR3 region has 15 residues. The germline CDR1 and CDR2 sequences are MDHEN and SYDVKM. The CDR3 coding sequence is TGTGCCAGCAGACGCGGGACAGGGGCCACAGATACGCAGTATTTT. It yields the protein CASRRGTGATDTQYF.

CDR3 loop: CASSSGTDLWGYTF. CDR3 coding DNA: TGTGCCAGCAGCTCCGGGACAGACCTATGGGGCTACACCTTC. The rearrangement uses TRBV5-5 and TRBJ1-2; TRBD1 matches at 7 bases. The CDR3 spans 14 residues. CDR1 is SGHKS, CDR2 YYEKEE, per germline (reference sequence). The J segment lost 8 bases and the V segment lost 3 bases, leaving 10 bases of the junction unmatched.

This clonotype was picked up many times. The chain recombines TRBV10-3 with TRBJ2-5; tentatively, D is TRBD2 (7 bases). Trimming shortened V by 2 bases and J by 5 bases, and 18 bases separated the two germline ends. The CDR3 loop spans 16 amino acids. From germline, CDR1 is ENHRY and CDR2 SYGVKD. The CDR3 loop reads CAISERSGGRTETQYF. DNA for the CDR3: TGTGCCATCAGTGAGAGGTCGGGGGGCAGGACGGAGACCCAGTACTTC.

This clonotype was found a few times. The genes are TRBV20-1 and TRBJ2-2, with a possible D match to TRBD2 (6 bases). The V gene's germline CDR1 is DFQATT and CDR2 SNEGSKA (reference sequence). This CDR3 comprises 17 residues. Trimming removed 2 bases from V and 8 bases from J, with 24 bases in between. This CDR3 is CSARTSSSGGASGELFF. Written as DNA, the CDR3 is TGCAGTGCTAGAACCTCGAGTAGCGGAGGGGCTTCTGGGGAGCTGTTTTTT.

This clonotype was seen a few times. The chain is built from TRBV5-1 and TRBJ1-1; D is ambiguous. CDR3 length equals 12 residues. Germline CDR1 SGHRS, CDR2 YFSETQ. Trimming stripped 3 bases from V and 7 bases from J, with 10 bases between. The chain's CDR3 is CASSSGGHEAFF. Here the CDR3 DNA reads TGCGCCAGCAGCTCTGGCGGCCATGAAGCTTTCTTT.

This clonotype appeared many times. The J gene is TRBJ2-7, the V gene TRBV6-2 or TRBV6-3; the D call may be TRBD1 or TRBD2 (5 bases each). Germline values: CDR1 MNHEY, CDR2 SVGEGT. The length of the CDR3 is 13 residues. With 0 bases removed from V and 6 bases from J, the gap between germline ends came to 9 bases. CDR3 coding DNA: TGTGCCAGCAGTTACTCGAGAGGGGTCGAGCAGTACTTC. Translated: CASSYSRGVEQYF.

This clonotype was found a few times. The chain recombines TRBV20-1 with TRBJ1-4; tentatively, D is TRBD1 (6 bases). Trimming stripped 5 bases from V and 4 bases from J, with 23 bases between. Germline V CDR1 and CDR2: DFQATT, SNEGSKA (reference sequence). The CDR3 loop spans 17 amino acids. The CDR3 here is CSAPSEGGLRYNEKLFF. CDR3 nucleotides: TGCAGTGCTCCCTCTGAGGGGGGACTCAGGTATAATGAAAAACTGTTTTTT.